The 10 T cell receptor beta chains below were found in one sample sequenced in a study of long-term antiretroviral therapy in people with HIV. Sequencing used immunoSEQ v3.0 at survey level. Method: immunoSEQ multiplex PCR; TCRdb's copy keeps in-frame clones and lacks some. In the table there are 20,000 to 25,000 clones, around 76% of which are singletons. The sample here was unsorted PBMCs, taken 0.5 years after starting antiretroviral therapy. All receptors derive from a woman aged 40 to 50 with HIV.

V and J are TRBV7-3 and TRBJ2-5; 10 nucleotides agree with TRBD2. This CDR3 has 18 amino acids. Germline lookup yields CDR1 SGHTA and CDR2 FQGTGA. V shed 1 base and J 5 bases; nucleotides not matched to a gene: 13. CDR3 bases: TGTGCCAGCAGCTTAATGCCCGGGACTAGCGCCCTCCCGGAGACCCAGTACTTC. This encodes CASSLMPGTSALPETQYF.

The chain joins TRBV5-6 to TRBJ2-4; D might be TRBD1 or TRBD2, each matching 5 bases. The CDR3 consists of 13 residues. The V gene's germline CDR1 is SGHDT and CDR2 YYEEEE. With 4 bases removed from V and 6 bases from J, the gap between germline ends came to 11 bases. CDR3 region: CASSTGARNIQYF. The DNA for the CDR3 is TGTGCCAGCAGCACCGGGGCTCGAAACATTCAGTACTTC.

The chain carries TRBV28 and TRBJ1-2, with D unresolved. This CDR3 comprises 16 residues. Trimming removed 3 bases at V and 6 bases at J, with 20 bases between. CDR1 and CDR2 from the germline V gene are MDHEN and SYDVKM. The CDR3 coding sequence is TGTGCCAGCAGTTTTCGACTACGGATTAATAGGCATGGCTACACCTTC. Translation: CASSFRLRINRHGYTF.

This rearrangement joins TRBV4-2 to TRBJ2-7, with TRBD1 matching 8 bases. CDR1 is LGHNA, CDR2 YNFKEQ, per germline. The CDR3 length is 13 residues. V lost 4 bases to trimming and J lost 3 bases; unmatched junction nucleotides: 2. CDR3 sequence: CASSLGQVYEQYF. The CDR3 nucleotides are TGTGCCAGCAGCCTGGGACAGGTCTACGAGCAGTACTTC.

V usage is TRBV28 and J usage is TRBJ2-3, with 10 bases identical to TRBD1. V shed 5 bases, J shed 5 bases, and the junction held 7 bases outside the gene matches. The CDR3 spans 15 residues. Per the germline V gene, CDR1 is MDHEN and CDR2 is SYDVKM. The CDR3, as DNA: TGTGCCAGCAGTCCACGGACAGGGGGTAGAGATACGCAGTATTTT. It translates to CASSPRTGGRDTQYF.

This sequence joins TRBV19 and TRBJ2-7, with unresolved D. This CDR3 is 12 amino acids long. Trimming pared 0 bases from V and 5 bases from J, leaving 5 bases between. Germline lookup yields CDR1 LNHDA and CDR2 SQIVND (reference sequence). The CDR3 region is CASSIDQNEQYF. CDR3 in DNA: TGTGCCAGTAGTATAGATCAGAACGAGCAGTACTTC.

As DNA, the CDR3 is TGTGCCAGCAGCTCCGCCCCACTAGCGGGGGCTAATGAGCAGTTCTTC. It yields the protein CASSSAPLAGANEQFF. This chain uses TRBV7-2 with TRBJ2-1; TRBD2 agrees at 11 bases. The CDR3 extends over 16 amino acids. V gave up 4 bases and J gave up 7 bases; unmatched junction bases: 9. Per the germline V gene, CDR1 is SGHTA and CDR2 is FQGNSA. Using reference TRBV7-2 and TRBJ2-1 for the parts outside the CDR3, the full variable domain is GAGVSQSPSNKVTEKGKDVELRCDPISGHTALYWYRQSLGQGLEFLIYFQGNSAPDKSGLPSDRFSAERTGGSVSTLTIQRTQQEDSAVYLCASSSAPLAGANEQFFGPGTRLTVL.

The V call is TRBV6-5, the J call TRBJ1-5; D is unclear. V shed 6 bases and J shed 4 bases, with 10 bases lying between them. Germline-derived CDR1 and CDR2 are MNHEY and SVGAGI. The CDR3 runs 13 residues. CDR3 bases: TGTGCCAGCAGCCTCCTGAAGAATCAGCCCCAGCATTTT. Protein sequence: CASSLLKNQPQHF.

The chain's CDR3 is CASSLGQGPGGSYNEQFF. The DNA of the CDR3 is TGTGCCAGCAGCTTGGGACAGGGGCCTGGGGGATCCTACAATGAGCAGTTCTTC. The chain is built from TRBV11-2 and TRBJ2-1, with TRBD1 matching 10 bases. Trimming removed 3 bases from V and 1 base from J; junction bases left unmatched: 9. Germline values: CDR1 SGHAT, CDR2 FQNNGV. CDR3 length equals 18 residues.

V usage is TRBV4-3 and J usage is TRBJ2-7, with D possibly being TRBD1 (5 bases). The CDR3 has 15 residues. Trimming removed 0 bases from V and 0 bases from J, with 9 bases in between. Germline values: CDR1 LGHNA, CDR2 YSLEER. CDR3 nucleotides: TGCGCCAGCAGCCAAGAACGGCAGGGCTCCTACGAGCAGTACTTC. It is translated as CASSQERQGSYEQYF.